This T cell receptor (beta chain) comes out of a study of T cell responses to AZD1222 COVID-19 vaccine. Study summary: The study pooled second doses at about 4 or about 12 weeks. Points from the study as a whole: A reported finding is that nearly half of spike-specific TCRs target unmutated variant regions.

CDR3 length: 13 amino acids. Per germline, CDR1 SGHRS and CDR2 YFSETQ. The V gene end was trimmed by 4 bases and the J gene end by 5 bases; junction bases not matched to a gene: 5. The data were produced by immunoSEQ multiplex PCR, yet TCRdb's version contains in-frame clones alone and is incomplete. The sample has 100,000 or so clones, around nine tenths seen once. With regard to this clone: The target antigen is unknown.

The V and J genes are TRBV5-1 and TRBJ1-1; 7 nucleotides match TRBD1. The clonotype was recovered from an adult in good health. The sample in question was peripheral blood, obtained on day 0 of AZD1222 vaccination. CDR3 residues: CASSLTGATEAFF. The CDR3 region has the DNA TGCGCCAGCAGCCTAACAGGGGCTACTGAAGCTTTCTTT.